These T cell receptor beta chains were read from a single sample in a study of T cells after yellow fever vaccination. TCRdb re-called the 5' RACE reads through MiXCR, storing one row per CDR3 protein. Here the sample spans about 580,000 distinct CDR3 sequences, 17% being singletons. The starting material was PBMCs, obtained roughly 5 days after the first yellow fever vaccination. The receptors come from a man between 18 and 29 years old who received the YFV17D yellow fever vaccine. CDR3s include the opening cysteine and the closing phenylalanine or tryptophan.

CDR3,V
CASSLSGGKAFF,TRBV7-3
CAIRASANTGELFF,TRBV10-3
CASSFTGARNEQFF,TRBV5-4
CVSSLIQGTRGANVLTF,TRBV11-2
CASSGVSRNTEAFF,TRBV12-3/TRBV12-4
CSVEGVGTQYF,TRBV29-1
CASSSVSAYYGYTF,TRBV6-5
CASSLGTSSQETQYF,TRBV7-3
CASSLIASSYEQYF,TRBV5-1
CASSFRMGLAGGTTGELFF,TRBV5-4
CSARSNTEAFF,TRBV20-1
CASSQDLTLTRELFF,TRBV4-3
CASSRDGSNTEAFF,TRBV5-1
CASSRRTGKGEAFF,TRBV27
CASSPPQSSEAFF,TRBV5-1
CASSQDWESAFQYGYTF,TRBV4-1
CASSGAGTGTDEQYF,TRBV9
CASRGQRMEGEKLFF,TRBV12-3/TRBV12-4
CAWIWDLPGTTEAFF,TRBV30
CASSVSNRERSADTQYF,TRBV11-1
CASSSPDRGLQETQYF,TRBV5-6
CASSLYGTASGTEAFF,TRBV7-8
CSVLTGGETQYF,TRBV29-1
CASSQHKTRYNEQFF,TRBV4-1
CSARRTGGLDQPQHF,TRBV20-1
CASSEVGLYSNQPQHF,TRBV2
CAWRPQGEQYF,TRBV30
CASSPRLEQETQYF,TRBV5-1
CASSVLRGGKTEAFF,TRBV5-1
CASSFWDPHYGYTF,TRBV7-9
CASSPGRTAEQFF,TRBV6-1
CASSSGTSGGSNYEQYF,TRBV7-2
CASSNALGGTHNSPLHF,TRBV21-1
CASSLVGFRGTEAFF,TRBV5-5
CASSYRDRVNEQYF,TRBV10-2
CSARRGGGGTNNEQFF,TRBV20-1
CASSLGDSNEKLFF,TRBV5-1
CATSREGSNYGYTF,TRBV15
CASSFGQYGYTF,TRBV12-3/TRBV12-4
CSVGTGKSYEQYF,TRBV29-1
CASSPPPSGLQFF,TRBV6-6
CASSFTGGVGNEQFF,TRBV11-2
CASSLQQGVQPQHF,TRBV5-1
CASSSPRTGKPNTGELFF,TRBV12-3/TRBV12-4
CASSTTPGSSYEQYF,TRBV5-1
CASSPDRGTRYSNQPQHF,TRBV7-8